The rows below give T cell receptor beta chains drawn from one sample of a study of post-analysis software for immune sequencing data. TCRdb ran MiXCR on the PCR reads and lists one entry per CDR3 protein. The sample includes about 770,000 distinct CDR3 sequences, about 45% of them seen just once. The specimen was blood. These receptors were obtained from a girl aged 5 to 17 with multiple sclerosis. The CDR3 runs from the conserved cysteine through the conserved F or W.

CDR3 length	V gene	J gene	CDR3 protein
12	TRBV7-6	TRBJ2-5	CASRTSGETQYF
12	TRBV20-1	-	CSARGNWYEQYF
15	TRBV7-6	TRBJ2-3	CASSLAGGITDTQYF
13	TRBV12-3/TRBV12-4	TRBJ1-2	CASRPGTAYGYTF
14	TRBV6-2/TRBV6-3	TRBJ2-7	CASGFGGTNNEQYF
16	TRBV18	TRBJ2-1	CASSLMTSGTHNEQFF
15	TRBV20-1	TRBJ2-3	CSARVASGRTDTQYF
13	TRBV7-9	TRBJ1-5	CASSVSRNQPQHF
17	TRBV11-2	TRBJ2-5	CAGSLVGQTGRQETQYF
13	TRBV6-6	TRBJ1-5	CASSYEGKQPQHF
11	TRBV12-3/TRBV12-4	TRBJ2-7	CASSFGAEQYF
17	TRBV4-1	TRBJ1-1	CASSQEGTGGLNTEAFF
14	TRBV27	TRBJ2-7	CASSYRTGWDEQYF
14	TRBV5-1	TRBJ2-5	CASRGSGLQETQYF
16	TRBV9	TRBJ1-2	CASSGGQGVGNYGYTF
14	TRBV12-3/TRBV12-4	TRBJ2-3	CASSFSRESDTQYF
15	TRBV6-1	TRBJ1-1	CASRQKTAMNTEAFF
10	TRBV29-1	-	CSVYLGEQYF
15	TRBV7-8	TRBJ1-1	CASSLLTGLVTEAFF
14	TRBV7-2	TRBJ1-4	CASSLESGQEKLFF
13	TRBV20-1	TRBJ2-7	CSARDVRNYEQYF
14	TRBV2	TRBJ2-7	CASSELGISYEQYF
16	TRBV6-5	TRBJ2-5	CASSPPTSGSGETQYF
16	TRBV7-8	TRBJ2-6	CASSPAAISGANVLTF
13	TRBV7-2	TRBJ2-1	CASSLGVANEQFF
11	TRBV12-3/TRBV12-4	TRBJ2-7	CASSVLNEQYF
14	TRBV12-3/TRBV12-4	TRBJ2-3	CASSNRVGPDTQYF
14	TRBV5-1	TRBJ1-1	CASSFGSGLTEAFF
13	TRBV7-8	TRBJ2-5	CASSPGPKETQYF
12	TRBV6-2/TRBV6-3	TRBJ1-2	CASNRRSYGYTF